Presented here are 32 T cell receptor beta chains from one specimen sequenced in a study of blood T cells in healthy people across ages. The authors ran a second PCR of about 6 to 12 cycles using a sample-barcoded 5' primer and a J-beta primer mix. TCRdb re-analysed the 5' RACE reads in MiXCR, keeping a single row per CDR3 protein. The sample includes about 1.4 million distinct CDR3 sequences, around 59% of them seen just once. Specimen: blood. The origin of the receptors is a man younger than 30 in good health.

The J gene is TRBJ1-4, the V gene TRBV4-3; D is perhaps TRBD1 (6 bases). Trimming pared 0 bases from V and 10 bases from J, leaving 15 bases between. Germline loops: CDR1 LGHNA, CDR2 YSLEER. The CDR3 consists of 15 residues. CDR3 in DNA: TGCGCCAGCAGCCAAGAGGGGGGGGCTAGGGTAAAACTGTTTTTT. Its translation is CASSQEGGARVKLFF.

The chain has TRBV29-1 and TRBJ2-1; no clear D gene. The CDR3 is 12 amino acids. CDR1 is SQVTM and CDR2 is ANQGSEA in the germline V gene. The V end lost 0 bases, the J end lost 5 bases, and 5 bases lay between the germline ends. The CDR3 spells CSVEDPNNEQFF. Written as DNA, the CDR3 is TGCAGCGTTGAAGATCCCAACAATGAGCAGTTCTTC.

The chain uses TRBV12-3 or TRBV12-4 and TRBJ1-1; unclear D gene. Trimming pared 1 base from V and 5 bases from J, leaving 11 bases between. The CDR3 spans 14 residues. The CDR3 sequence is CASSLVGVGTEAFF. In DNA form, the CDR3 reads TGTGCCAGCAGTTTAGTCGGGGTAGGGACTGAAGCTTTCTTT.

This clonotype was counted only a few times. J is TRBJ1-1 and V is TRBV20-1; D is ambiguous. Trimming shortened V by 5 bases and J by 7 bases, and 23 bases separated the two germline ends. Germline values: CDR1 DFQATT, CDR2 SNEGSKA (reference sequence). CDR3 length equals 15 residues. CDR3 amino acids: CSAYPLSTGVGEAFF. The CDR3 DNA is TGCAGTGCTTACCCCCTGTCAACCGGGGTAGGTGAAGCTTTCTTT.

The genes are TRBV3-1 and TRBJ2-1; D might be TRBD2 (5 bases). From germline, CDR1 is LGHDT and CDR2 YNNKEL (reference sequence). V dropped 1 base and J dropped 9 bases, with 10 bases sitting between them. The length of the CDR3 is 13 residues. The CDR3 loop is CASSQVTEGEQFF. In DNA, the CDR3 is TGTGCCAGCAGCCAAGTAACCGAGGGTGAGCAGTTCTTC.

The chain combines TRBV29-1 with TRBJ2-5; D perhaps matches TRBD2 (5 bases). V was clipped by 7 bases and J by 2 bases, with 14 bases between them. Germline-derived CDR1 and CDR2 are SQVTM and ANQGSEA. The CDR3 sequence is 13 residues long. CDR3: CSGIPGIQETQYF. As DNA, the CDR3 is TGCAGCGGTATCCCCGGGATTCAAGAGACCCAGTACTTC.

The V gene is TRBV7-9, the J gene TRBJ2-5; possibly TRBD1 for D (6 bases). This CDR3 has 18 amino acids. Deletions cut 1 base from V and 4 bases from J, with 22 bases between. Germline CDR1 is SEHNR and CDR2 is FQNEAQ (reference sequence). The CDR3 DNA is TGTGCCAGCAGCTTAGATGGACAGTTCACCTCAATGGGAGAGACCCAGTACTTC. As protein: CASSLDGQFTSMGETQYF.

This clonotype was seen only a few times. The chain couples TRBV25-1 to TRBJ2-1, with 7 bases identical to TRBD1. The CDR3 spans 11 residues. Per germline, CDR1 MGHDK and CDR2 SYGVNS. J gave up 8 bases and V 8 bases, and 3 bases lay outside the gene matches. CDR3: CASGQVDEQFF. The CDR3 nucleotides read TGTGCCAGCGGACAGGTAGATGAGCAGTTCTTC. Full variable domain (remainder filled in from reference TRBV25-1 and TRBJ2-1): EADIYQTPRYLVIGTGKKITLECSQTMGHDKMYWYQQDPGMELHLIHYSYGVNSTEKGDLSSESTVSRIRTEHFPLTLESARPSHTSQYLCASGQVDEQFFGPGTRLTVL.

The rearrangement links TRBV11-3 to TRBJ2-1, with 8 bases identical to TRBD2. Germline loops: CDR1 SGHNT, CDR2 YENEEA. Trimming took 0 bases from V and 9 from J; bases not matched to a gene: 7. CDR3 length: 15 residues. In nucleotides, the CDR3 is TGTGCCAGCAGCTTAGATCCGGGAGGGCGCGGTGAGCAGTTCTTC. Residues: CASSLDPGGRGEQFF.

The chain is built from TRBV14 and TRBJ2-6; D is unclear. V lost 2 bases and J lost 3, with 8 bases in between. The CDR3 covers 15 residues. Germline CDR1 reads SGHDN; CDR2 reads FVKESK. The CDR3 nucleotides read TGTGCCAGCAGCCAATATGGGTATGGGGCCAACGTCCTGACTTTC. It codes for CASSQYGYGANVLTF.

The CDR3 coding sequence is TGCAGCGTTGAACGTCTAGCGGGTCCGAATGAGCAGTTCTTC. This sequence encodes CSVERLAGPNEQFF. This chain links TRBV29-1 with TRBJ2-1; 8 nucleotides align to TRBD2. Germline values: CDR1 SQVTM, CDR2 ANQGSEA. This CDR3 is 14 amino acids long. The J segment lost 7 bases and the V segment lost 2 bases, leaving 7 bases of the junction unmatched.

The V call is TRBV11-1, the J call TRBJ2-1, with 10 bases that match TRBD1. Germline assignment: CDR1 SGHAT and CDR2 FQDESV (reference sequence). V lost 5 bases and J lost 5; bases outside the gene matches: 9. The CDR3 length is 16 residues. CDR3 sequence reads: CASSHRDRGHNNEQFF. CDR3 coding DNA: TGTGCCAGCAGCCACCGGGACAGGGGTCACAACAATGAGCAGTTCTTC. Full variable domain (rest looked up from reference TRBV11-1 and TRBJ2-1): EAEVAQSPRYKITEKSQAVAFWCDPISGHATLYWYRQILGQGPELLVQFQDESVVDDSQLPKDRFSAERLKGVDSTLKIQPAELGDSAMYLCASSHRDRGHNNEQFFGPGTRLTVL.

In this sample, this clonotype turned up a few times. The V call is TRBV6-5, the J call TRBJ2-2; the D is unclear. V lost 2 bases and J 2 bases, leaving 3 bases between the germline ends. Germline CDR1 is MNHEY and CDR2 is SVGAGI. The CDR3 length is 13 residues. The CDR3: CASSYLNTGELFF. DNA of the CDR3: TGTGCCAGCAGTTACCTAAACACCGGGGAGCTGTTTTTT.

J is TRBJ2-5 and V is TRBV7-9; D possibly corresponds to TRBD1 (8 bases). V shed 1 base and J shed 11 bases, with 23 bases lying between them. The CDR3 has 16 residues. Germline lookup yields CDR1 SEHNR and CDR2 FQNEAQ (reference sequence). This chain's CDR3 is CASSLVPDRDYWEQYF. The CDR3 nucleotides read TGTGCCAGCAGCTTAGTGCCGGACAGGGACTACTGGGAGCAGTACTTC.

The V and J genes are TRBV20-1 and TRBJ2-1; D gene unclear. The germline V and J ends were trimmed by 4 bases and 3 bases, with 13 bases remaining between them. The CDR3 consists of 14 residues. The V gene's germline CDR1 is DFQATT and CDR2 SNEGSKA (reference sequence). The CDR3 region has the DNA TGCAGTGCTATCTCTCGAGTCGGCTACAATGAGCAGTTCTTC. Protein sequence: CSAISRVGYNEQFF.

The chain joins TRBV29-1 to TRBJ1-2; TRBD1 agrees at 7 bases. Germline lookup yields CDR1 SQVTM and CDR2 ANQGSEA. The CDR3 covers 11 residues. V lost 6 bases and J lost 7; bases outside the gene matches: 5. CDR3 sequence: CSVPTGFGYTF. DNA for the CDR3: TGCAGCGTCCCGACAGGGTTTGGCTACACCTTC.

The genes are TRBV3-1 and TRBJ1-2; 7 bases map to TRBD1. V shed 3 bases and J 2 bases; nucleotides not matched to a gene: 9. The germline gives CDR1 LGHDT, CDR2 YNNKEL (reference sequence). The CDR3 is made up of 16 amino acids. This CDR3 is CASSHPGQTLNYGYTF. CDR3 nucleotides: TGTGCCAGCAGCCACCCGGGACAGACCCTGAACTATGGCTACACCTTC.

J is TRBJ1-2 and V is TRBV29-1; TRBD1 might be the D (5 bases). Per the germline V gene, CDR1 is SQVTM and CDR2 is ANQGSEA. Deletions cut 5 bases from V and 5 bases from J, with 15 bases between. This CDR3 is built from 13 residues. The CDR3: CSVSRGAVYGYTF. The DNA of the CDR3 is TGCAGCGTTTCCCGGGGCGCGGTATATGGCTACACCTTC.

The CDR3 DNA is TGTGCCACCAGCAGAGGAACAGGGGAGCGCAAAAACATTCAGTACTTC. It encodes CATSRGTGERKNIQYF. The chain uses TRBV15 and TRBJ2-4, with 7 bases lining up with TRBD1. The V and J ends lost 1 base and 3 bases, in that order; junction bases with no gene match: 6. The CDR3 runs to 16 residues. Germline V gene lookup returns CDR1 LNHNV and CDR2 YYDKDF (reference sequence).

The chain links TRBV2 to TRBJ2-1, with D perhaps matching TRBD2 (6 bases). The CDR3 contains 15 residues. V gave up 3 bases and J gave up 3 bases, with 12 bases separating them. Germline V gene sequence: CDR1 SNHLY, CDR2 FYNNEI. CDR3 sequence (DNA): TGTGCCAGCAGTGAGCAGGAGGGCGACTACAATGAGCAGTTCTTC. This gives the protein CASSEQEGDYNEQFF.

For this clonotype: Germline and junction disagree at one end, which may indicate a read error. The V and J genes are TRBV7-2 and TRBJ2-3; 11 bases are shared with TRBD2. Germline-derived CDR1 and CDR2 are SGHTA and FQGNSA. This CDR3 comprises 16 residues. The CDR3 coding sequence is TGTGCCAGCAGCTTATATACTAGCGGGGGCACAGATACGCTGTATTTT. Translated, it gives CASSLYTSGGTDTLYF.

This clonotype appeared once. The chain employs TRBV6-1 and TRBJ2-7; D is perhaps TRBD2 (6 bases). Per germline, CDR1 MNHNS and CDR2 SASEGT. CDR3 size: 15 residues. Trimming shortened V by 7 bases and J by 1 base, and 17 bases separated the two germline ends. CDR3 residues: CASISGSWRSYEQYF. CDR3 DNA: TGTGCCAGCATTAGCGGTTCGTGGAGGTCCTACGAGCAGTACTTC.

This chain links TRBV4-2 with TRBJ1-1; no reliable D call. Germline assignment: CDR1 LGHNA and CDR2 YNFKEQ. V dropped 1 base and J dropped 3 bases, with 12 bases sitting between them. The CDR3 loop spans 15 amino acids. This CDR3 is CASSQVGETYTEAFF. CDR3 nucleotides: TGTGCCAGCAGCCAAGTTGGAGAGACCTACACTGAAGCTTTCTTT.

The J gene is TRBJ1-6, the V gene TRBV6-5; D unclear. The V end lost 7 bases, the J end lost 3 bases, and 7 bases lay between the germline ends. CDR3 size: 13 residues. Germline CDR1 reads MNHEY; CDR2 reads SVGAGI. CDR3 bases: TGTGCCAGCAACCTGGGCTATAATTCACCCCTCCACTTT. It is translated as CASNLGYNSPLHF.

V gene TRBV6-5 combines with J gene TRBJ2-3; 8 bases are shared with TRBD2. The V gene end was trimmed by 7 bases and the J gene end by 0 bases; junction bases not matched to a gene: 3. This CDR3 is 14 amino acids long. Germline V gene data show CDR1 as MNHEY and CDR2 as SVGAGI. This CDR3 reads CASNVAGSTDTQYF. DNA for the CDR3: TGTGCCAGCAATGTAGCGGGGAGCACAGATACGCAGTATTTT.

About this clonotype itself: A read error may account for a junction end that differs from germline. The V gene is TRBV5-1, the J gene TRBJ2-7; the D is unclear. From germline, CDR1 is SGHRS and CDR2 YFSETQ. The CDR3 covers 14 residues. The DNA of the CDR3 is TGCGCCAGCAGCTTGGATGACTTCTCCGACGAGCAGTACTTC. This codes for CASSLDDFSDEQYF. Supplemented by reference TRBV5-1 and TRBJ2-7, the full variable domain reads KAGVTQTPRYLIKTRGQQVTLSCSPISGHRSVSWYQQTPGQGLQFLFEYFSETQRNKGNFPGRFSGRQFSNSRSEMNVSTLELGDSALYLCASSLDDFSDEQYFGPGTRLTVT.

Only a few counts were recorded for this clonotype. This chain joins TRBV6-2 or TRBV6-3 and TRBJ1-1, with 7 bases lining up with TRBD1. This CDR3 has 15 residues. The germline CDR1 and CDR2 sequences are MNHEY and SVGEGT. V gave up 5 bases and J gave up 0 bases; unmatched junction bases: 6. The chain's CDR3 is CASSLRTGMNTEAFF. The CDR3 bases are TGTGCCAGCAGTCTTCGGACAGGAATGAACACTGAAGCTTTCTTT.

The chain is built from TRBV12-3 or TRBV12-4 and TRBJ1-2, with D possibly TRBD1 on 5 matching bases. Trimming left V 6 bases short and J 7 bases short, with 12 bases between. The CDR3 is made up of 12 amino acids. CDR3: CASRGGEFGYTF. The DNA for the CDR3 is TGTGCCAGCAGGGGAGGGGAGTTTGGCTACACCTTC.

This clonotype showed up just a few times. The CDR3 here is CSALWTSGSYEQYF. The CDR3 DNA is TGCAGTGCCCTTTGGACTAGCGGCTCCTACGAGCAGTACTTC. This chain links TRBV20-1 with TRBJ2-7, with 10 positions matching TRBD2. CDR1 is DFQATT and CDR2 is SNEGSKA in the germline V gene (reference sequence). V dropped 6 bases and J dropped 0; count of bases not matched to a gene: 5. The CDR3 consists of 14 residues.

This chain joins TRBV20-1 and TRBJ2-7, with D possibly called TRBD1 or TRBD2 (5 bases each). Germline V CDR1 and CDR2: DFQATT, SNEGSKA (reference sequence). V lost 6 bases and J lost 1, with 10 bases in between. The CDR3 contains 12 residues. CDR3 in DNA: TGCAGTGCACACGGGGCATCCTACGAGCAGTACTTC. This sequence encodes CSAHGASYEQYF.

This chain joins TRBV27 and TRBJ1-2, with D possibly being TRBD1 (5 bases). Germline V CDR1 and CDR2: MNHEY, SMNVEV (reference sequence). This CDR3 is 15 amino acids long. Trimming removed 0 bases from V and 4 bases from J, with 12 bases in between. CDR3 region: CASSLSGHIVYGYTF. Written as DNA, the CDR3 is TGTGCCAGCAGTTTATCCGGACACATCGTCTATGGCTACACCTTC.

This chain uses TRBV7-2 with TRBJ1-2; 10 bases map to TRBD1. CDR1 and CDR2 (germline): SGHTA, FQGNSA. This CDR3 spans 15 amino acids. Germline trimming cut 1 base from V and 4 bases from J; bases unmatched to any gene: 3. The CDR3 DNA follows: TGTGCCAGCAGCTTAGGTGGACAGGGGGTCTATGGCTACACCTTC. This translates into CASSLGGQGVYGYTF.